A single TCR beta chain is shown here with its context. These data come from a study of blood T cell repertoires in COVID-19. Study background: The United States, Italy and Spain supplied acute and convalescent COVID-19 samples. Sources were T cells, B-cell-depleted T cells, or PBMCs; the material itself was cDNA or gDNA.

The length of the CDR3 is 17 residues. Trimming took off 2 bases at V and 1 base at J, with 13 bases between the two ends. Per germline, CDR1 SGHDT and CDR2 YYEEEE. Original analysis: Reference gene primer amplification yielded estimated nucleated cell counts. Produced via immunoSEQ multiplex PCR; TCRdb's table is partial and in-frame only. V and J calls and clone size come straight from that table; D and trimming were deduced from the DNA. The sample consists of around 200,000 clones, around 84% of them appearing once. The chain couples TRBV5-6 to TRBJ2-6; D gene ambiguous. This TCR came from a woman over 75 with acute or convalescent COVID-19. The sequenced material came from peripheral blood. The chain's CDR3 is CASSFTVRESGANVLTF. The DNA for the CDR3 is TGTGCCAGCAGCTTCACAGTACGAGAATCTGGGGCCAACGTCCTGACTTTC.